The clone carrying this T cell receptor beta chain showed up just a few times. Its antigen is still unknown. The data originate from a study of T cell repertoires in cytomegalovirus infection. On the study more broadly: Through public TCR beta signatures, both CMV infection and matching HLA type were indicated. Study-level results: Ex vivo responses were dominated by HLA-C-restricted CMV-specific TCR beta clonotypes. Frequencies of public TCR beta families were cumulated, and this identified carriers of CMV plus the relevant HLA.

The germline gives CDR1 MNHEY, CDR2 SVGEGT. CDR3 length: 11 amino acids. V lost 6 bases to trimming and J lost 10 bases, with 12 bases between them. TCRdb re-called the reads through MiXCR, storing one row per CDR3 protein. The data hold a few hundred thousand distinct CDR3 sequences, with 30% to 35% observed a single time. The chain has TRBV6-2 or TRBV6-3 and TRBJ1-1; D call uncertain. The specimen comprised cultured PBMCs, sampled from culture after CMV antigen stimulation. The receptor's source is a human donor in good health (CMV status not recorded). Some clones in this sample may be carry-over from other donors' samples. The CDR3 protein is CASSHASGAFF. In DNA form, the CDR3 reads TGTGCCAGCAGCCATGCTTCAGGAGCTTTCTTT.